This T cell receptor (beta chain) was captured by sequencing in a study of cytomegalovirus exposure and HLA in healthy donors. Study context: The early release's HLA-typed donors yielded 65 million to 85 million unique TCRs. Findings of the study overall: As a later analysis showed, a missense DCLRE1C variant was linked to trimming of TCR beta V- and J-genes. A later analysis reported that several of the most significant clusters appeared to be linked to common viral pathogens, among them Epstein-Barr virus. A reported reduction in N-insertions relative to the 666-donor mean was seen in an Asian-associated ancestry cluster in a later analysis.

The PCR ran on 60 Vbeta and 13 Jbeta primers. Here immunoSEQ multiplex PCR was the method, and the copy in TCRdb shows in-frame clones only, minus some. Of some 140,000 clones listed, over 70% are singletons. Remarks on this clone: As yet, its antigen is unknown.

V was pared by 4 bases and J by 2 bases, with 7 bases of the junction left unmatched. This CDR3 region has 15 residues. The V gene's germline CDR1 is SGHNT and CDR2 YYREEE (reference sequence). The sample was PBMCs. This chain uses TRBV5-4 with TRBJ2-3, with 7 bases fitting TRBD1. This sequence was found in a middle-aged man in good health and CMV-seronegative. CDR3 sequence (DNA): TGTGCCAGCAGCCCCGGGACAGTTACCACAGATACGCAGTATTTT. Translating gives CASSPGTVTTDTQYF. The full variable domain, its missing parts supplied by reference TRBV5-4 and TRBJ2-3, is ETGVTQSPTHLIKTRGQQVTLRCSSQSGHNTVSWYQQALGQGPQFIFQYYREEENGRGNFPPRFSGLQFPNYSSELNVNALELDDSALYLCASSPGTVTTDTQYFGPGTRLTVL.